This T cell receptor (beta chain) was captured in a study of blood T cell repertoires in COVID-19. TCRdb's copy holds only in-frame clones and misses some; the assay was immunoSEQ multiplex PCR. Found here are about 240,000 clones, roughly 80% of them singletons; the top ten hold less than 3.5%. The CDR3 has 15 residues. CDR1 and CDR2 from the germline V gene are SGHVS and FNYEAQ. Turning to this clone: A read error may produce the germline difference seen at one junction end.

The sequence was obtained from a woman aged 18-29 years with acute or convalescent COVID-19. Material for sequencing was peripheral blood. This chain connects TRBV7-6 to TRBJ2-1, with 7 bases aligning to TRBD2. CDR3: CASSLASAGVHEQFF. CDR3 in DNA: TGTGCCAGCAGCCTAGCCTCGGCGGGAGTCCATGAGCAGTTCTTC. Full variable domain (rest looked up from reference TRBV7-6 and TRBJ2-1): GAGVSQSPRYKVTKRGQDVALRCDPISGHVSLYWYRQALGQGPEFLTYFNYEAQQDKSGLPNDRFSAERPEGSISTLTIQRTEQRDSAMYRCASSLASAGVHEQFFGPGTRLTVL.